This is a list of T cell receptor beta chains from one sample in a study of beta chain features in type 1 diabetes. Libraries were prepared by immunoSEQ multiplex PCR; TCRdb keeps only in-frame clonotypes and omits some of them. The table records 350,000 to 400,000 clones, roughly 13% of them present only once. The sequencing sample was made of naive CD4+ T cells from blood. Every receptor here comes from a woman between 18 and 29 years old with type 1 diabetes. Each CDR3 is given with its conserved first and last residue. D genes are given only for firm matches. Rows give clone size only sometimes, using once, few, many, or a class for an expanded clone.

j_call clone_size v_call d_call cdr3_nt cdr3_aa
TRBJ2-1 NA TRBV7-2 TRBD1 TGTGCCAGCAGCCGGGACAGGGGGTGGCATGAGCAGTTCTTC CASSRDRGWHEQFF
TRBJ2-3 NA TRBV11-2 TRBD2 TGTGCCAGCAGCCGAACTAGCGGGGCAATCACAGATACGCAGTATTTT CASSRTSGAITDTQYF
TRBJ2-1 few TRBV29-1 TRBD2 TGCAGCGTTCCCGGGGGGTGGAACAATGAGCAGTTCTTC CSVPGGWNNEQFF
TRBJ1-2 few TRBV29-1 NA TGCAGCGTTGGGGGCCGGTATGGCTACACCTTC CSVGGRYGYTF
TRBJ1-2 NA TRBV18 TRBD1 TGTGCCAGCTCACATCCGGGACAGGACAACTATGGCTACACCTTC CASSHPGQDNYGYTF
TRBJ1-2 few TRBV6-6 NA TGTGCCAGCAGTACGCGAACAGGGTTCGGCTATGGCTACACCTTC CASSTRTGFGYGYTF
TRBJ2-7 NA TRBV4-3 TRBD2 TGCGCCAGCAGCCAAGATGCGGGGGGAATCTACGAGCAGTACTTC CASSQDAGGIYEQYF
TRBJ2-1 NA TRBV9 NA TGTGCCAGCAGCGCCTTAGACAATGAGCAGTTCTTC CASSALDNEQFF
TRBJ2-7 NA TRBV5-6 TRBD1 TGTGCCAGCAGCCAGGGACAGGGAAGACGGCAGTACTTC CASSQGQGRRQYF
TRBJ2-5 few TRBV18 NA TGTGCCAGCGCATCCTACGCTGAGACCCAGTACTTC CASASYAETQYF
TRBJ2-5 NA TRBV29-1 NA TGCAGCGTTAAGGAGAGGACCCAGTACTTC CSVKERTQYF
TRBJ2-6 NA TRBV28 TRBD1 TGTGCCAGCAGTTTATACGGACAGGATATCTCTGGGGCCAACGTCCTGACTTTC CASSLYGQDISGANVLTF
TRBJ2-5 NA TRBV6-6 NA TGTGCCAGCAGTCTCCAAGAGACCCAGTACTTC CASSLQETQYF
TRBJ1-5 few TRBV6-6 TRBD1 TGTGCCAGCAGTACTGGGTCCAGGGGGATCGATCAGCCCCAGCATTTT CASSTGSRGIDQPQHF
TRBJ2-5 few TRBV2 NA TGTGCCAGCAGAGATGGCGGGGCTAGGGTAGAGACCCAGTACTTC CASRDGGARVETQYF
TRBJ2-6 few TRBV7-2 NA TGTGCCAGCGCCGGGTCGGCTGGGGCCAACGTCCTGACTTTC CASAGSAGANVLTF
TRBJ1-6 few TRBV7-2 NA TGTGCCAGCAGCTTAGAGGGACACAACCCACCCCTCCACTTT CASSLEGHNPPLHF
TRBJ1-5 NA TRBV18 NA TGTGCCAGCTCACCACGACAGGTCGGGAGCAATCAGCCCCAGCATTTT CASSPRQVGSNQPQHF
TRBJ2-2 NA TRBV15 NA TGTGCCACCAGCAGACCGGGCACCGGGGAGCTGTTTTTT CATSRPGTGELFF